This entry is about one T cell receptor (beta chain). Its antigen is not identified. This CDR3 comprises 13 residues. Germline loops: CDR1 ENHRY, CDR2 SYGVKD. V shed 11 bases and J shed 6 bases, with 20 bases lying between them. TCRdb reprocessed the RACE reads via MiXCR and lists one record per CDR3 protein. The sample consists of roughly 90,000 distinct CDR3 sequences, nearly 10% of them appearing once. The source of the sample is a study of human T cells and chemical hapten exposure. The time point is: pre-sensitization, week 0. Specified treatment: therapeutic diphenylcyclopropenone sensitization with weekly scalp DPC. Points from the study as a whole: Clustering by CDR3 similarity yielded significantly more large clusters from expanded TCRs than controls.

Specimen: whole blood, collected in connection with sensitization to the hapten diphenylcyclopropenone (DPC). The receptor comes from a woman aged 40 to 55 with alopecia areata. Some clones in this sample may be carry-over from other donors' samples. The gene calls are TRBV10-3 and TRBJ2-7, with a weak D call TRBD1 (5 bases). CDR3 sequence: CAAQGSQVPEQYF. DNA of the CDR3: TGTGCCGCGCAGGGATCACAGGTCCCCGAGCAGTACTTC.